This T cell receptor beta chain came from a study of a mutant IDH1 vaccine in newly diagnosed glioma. As for the study in general: Of the patients given treatment, approximately 62% were male and roughly 38% were female, and a mean age of around 38 years was recorded. Receipt of radiotherapy, temozolomide, or both preceded the study, and most received both.

TCRdb's table, derived via immunoSEQ multiplex PCR, lists solely in-frame clones and lacks some. The repertoire consists of some 87,000 clones, with about 82% occurring once and the leading ten covering approximately 7.9%. Described time point: baseline, week 1 (first vaccination visit). The sample's treatment: pre-vaccination baseline after standard-of-care therapy. The CDR3 covers 13 residues. Germline trimming cut 7 bases from V and 5 bases from J; bases unmatched to any gene: 5. Per germline, CDR1 LNHDA and CDR2 SQIVND (reference sequence). This clonotype was obtained from a middle-aged man with glioma. J is TRBJ1-5 and V is TRBV19; 7 nucleotides line up with TRBD1. Sequenced here: PBMCs, sampled from a glioma patient treated with radiotherapy, temozolomide or both. CDR3 region: CASKDRPHQPQHF. DNA for the CDR3: TGTGCCAGTAAGGACAGGCCCCATCAGCCCCAGCATTTT. The full variable domain, its missing parts supplied by reference TRBV19 and TRBJ1-5, is DGGITQSPKYLFRKEGQNVTLSCEQNLNHDAMYWYRQDPGQGLRLIYYSQIVNDFQKGDIAEGYSVSREKKESFPLTVTSAQKNPTAFYLCASKDRPHQPQHFGDGTRLSIL.